A selection of T cell receptor beta chains follows, all from one sample in a study of T cell responses to AZD1222 COVID-19 vaccine. Data came from immunoSEQ multiplex PCR; TCRdb stores just in-frame clones and leaves some out. The repertoire has about 92,000 clones, roughly 93% of them found once; the top ten carry about a fifth. This sample comprised peripheral blood, obtained on day 0 of AZD1222 vaccination. The origin of the receptors is an adult in good health. Each CDR3 is given with its conserved first and last residue. D genes are given only for firm matches.

v_call	d_call	j_call	cdr3_nt	cdr3_aa
TRBV5-1	TRBD1	TRBJ2-3	TGCGCCAGCAGCGACCGGGACAGGAATGCTCCAGATACGCAGTATTTT	CASSDRDRNAPDTQYF
TRBV7-8	NA	TRBJ2-2	TGTGCCAGCAGCTTAAGCGGCGGAACGAACACCGGGGAGCTGTTTTTT	CASSLSGGTNTGELFF
TRBV29-1	TRBD2	TRBJ2-7	TGCAGCGGGATGGGATTTGGACAAGCGGGAAGGGAGCAGTACTTC	CSGMGFGQAGREQYF
TRBV24-1	NA	TRBJ2-5	TGTGCCACCAGTGATTTGGGTCGGGCCGGGGACCAGACCCAGTACTTC	CATSDLGRAGDQTQYF
TRBV6-5	NA	TRBJ2-2	TGTGCCAGCAGTTACCAGCAGCAGACCGGGGAGCTGTTTTTT	CASSYQQQTGELFF
TRBV25-1	NA	TRBJ1-2	TGTGCCAGCAGTGCTACAAGGGGAGACTATGGCTACACCTTC	CASSATRGDYGYTF
TRBV3-1/TRBV3-2	NA	TRBJ2-3	TGTGCCAGCAGCCAAGTGGCCAGCACAGATACGCAGTATTTT	CASSQVASTDTQYF
TRBV7-3	NA	TRBJ2-1	TGTGCCAGCTCGTATAGGTCCGACTACAATGAGCAGTTCTTC	CASSYRSDYNEQFF
TRBV4-3	TRBD1	TRBJ2-3	TGCGCCAGCAGCCAACTCATCTGGACAGGAGCTAGCACAGATACGCAGTATTTT	CASSQLIWTGASTDTQYF
TRBV12-3/TRBV12-4	NA	TRBJ1-1	TGTGCCAGCAGATTACCCCCTGGTGAAGCTTTCTTT	CASRLPPGEAFF
TRBV9	NA	TRBJ1-6	TGTGCCAGCAGCGTAGGGGACCGCAATATAGCCCTCCACTTT	CASSVGDRNIALHF
TRBV7-2	NA	TRBJ2-7	TGTGCCAGCAGCTTAGGGAGTGGTTCCTACGAGCAGTACTTC	CASSLGSGSYEQYF
TRBV19	NA	TRBJ1-4	TGTGCCAGTAGCCGCAGACAGCCAACTAATGAAAAACTGTTTTTT	CASSRRQPTNEKLFF
TRBV11-2	NA	TRBJ2-2	TGTGCCAGCAGCTTAAGTCGGGGGTCCGGGGAGCTGTTTTTT	CASSLSRGSGELFF
TRBV7-2	TRBD1	TRBJ2-6	TGTGCCAGCAGCTCCACGACAGGGGGTTATCCTGGGGCCAACGTCCTGACTTTC	CASSSTTGGYPGANVLTF
TRBV3-1/TRBV3-2	NA	TRBJ1-1	TGTGCCAGCAGCTGGGGGTTTGAAGCTTTCTTT	CASSWGFEAFF
TRBV18	NA	TRBJ2-7	TGTGCCAGCTCACCAAAGGACTACGAGCAGTACTTC	CASSPKDYEQYF
TRBV24-1	NA	TRBJ2-7	TGTGCCACCAGTGATTTGCGGGCCGGGGAAGGAGGCGAGCAGTACTTC	CATSDLRAGEGGEQYF
TRBV7-9	NA	TRBJ1-3	TGTGCCAGCAGCTTAGTTACCGTTGGAAACACCATATATTTT	CASSLVTVGNTIYF
TRBV7-3	NA	TRBJ2-2	TGTGCCAGCAGCTTCCTGAACACCGGGGAGCTGTTTTTT	CASSFLNTGELFF
TRBV18	TRBD1	TRBJ2-7	TGTGCCAGCTCACCACGGACAGGGGGCCTAAGCGAGCAGTACTTC	CASSPRTGGLSEQYF
TRBV19	NA	TRBJ1-2	TGTGCCAGTAGTATAGGCCCGTCGGGCAGCGCTGGATATGGCTACACCTTC	CASSIGPSGSAGYGYTF
TRBV5-1	NA	TRBJ1-6	TGCGCCAGCAGCTTGGTGGCAGGAATGAATAATTCACCCCTCCACTTT	CASSLVAGMNNSPLHF
TRBV6-1	NA	TRBJ1-5	TGTGCCAGCAGTGAAAGGGATAGCAATCAGCCCCAGCATTTT	CASSERDSNQPQHF
TRBV18	TRBD2	TRBJ2-5	TGTGCCAGCTCACCCTCCGGGACTAGCGGTCCCCAAGAGACCCAGTACTTC	CASSPSGTSGPQETQYF
TRBV5-4	NA	TRBJ2-2	TGTGCCAGCAGCGCCGAGGGACCCGGGGAGCTGTTTTTT	CASSAEGPGELFF